The 28 T cell receptor beta chains given below trace back to one sample, sequenced in a study of shared clonotypes between healthy human individuals (dated by TCRdb to 2020 to 2021). Library preparation was by the immunoSEQ multiplex PCR assay. This immuneACCESS table, as held by TCRdb, lists in-frame sequences with V and J called but not all clones. Of the missing ones, under half trace to an unresolved V gene in checked studies; the others have no known cause. Counted in this sample were hundreds of thousands of clones; about 97% of them appeared once. The top ten constitute around 0.057% of the sample. Specimen: naive CD4+ T cells sorted from blood. Explained via the paper, the cell subset or site label denotes: CD45RA+ positively selected. These receptors were collected from a woman aged 30 to 39 in good health.

This sequence joins TRBV27 and TRBJ2-3; the match to TRBD2 covers 8 bases. CDR1 is MNHEY, CDR2 SMNVEV, per germline (reference sequence). The V and J ends lost 6 bases and 2 bases, in that order; junction bases with no gene match: 13. The CDR3 runs 17 residues. The CDR3 spells CASRRVGLAGYTDTQYF. The CDR3, as DNA: TGTGCCAGCAGACGAGTGGGTTTAGCGGGATACACAGATACGCAGTATTTT.

The chain uses TRBV9 and TRBJ2-6; D is ambiguous. CDR1 and CDR2 (germline): SGDLS, YYNGEE. The CDR3 has 18 residues. The V end lost 0 bases, the J end lost 4 bases, and 17 bases lay between the germline ends. In DNA form, the CDR3 reads TGTGCCAGCAGCGTAGAGGCACGGGTGGGTATCGGGGCCAACGTCCTGACTTTC. This gives the protein CASSVEARVGIGANVLTF.

This rearrangement joins TRBV7-9 to TRBJ2-7; no firm D call. The CDR3 loop spans 13 amino acids. Trimming removed 2 bases at V and 6 bases at J, with 11 bases between. Germline CDR1 SEHNR, CDR2 FQNEAQ (reference sequence). The CDR3 coding sequence is TGTGCCAGCAGCTTATACCAGTCTAGCGAGCAGTACTTC. Protein sequence: CASSLYQSSEQYF.

The gene calls are TRBV10-1 and TRBJ1-1; 10 bases fit TRBD1. V lost 6 bases and J lost 4; bases outside the gene matches: 11. The CDR3 contains 16 residues. Per germline, CDR1 WNHNN and CDR2 SYGVQD (reference sequence). CDR3 amino acids: CASSSGQGLRSTEAFF. The CDR3 DNA follows: TGCGCCAGCAGCTCGGGACAGGGGCTGAGGAGCACTGAAGCTTTCTTT.

This chain uses TRBV27 with TRBJ1-5, with D possibly TRBD1 on 5 matching bases. Trimming stripped 9 bases from V and 3 bases from J, with 18 bases between. CDR3 length equals 15 residues. Germline V lookup: CDR1 MNHEY, CDR2 SMNVEV (reference sequence). CDR3 in amino acids: CARKPWGEVNQPQHF. CDR3 sequence (DNA): TGTGCCAGGAAACCTTGGGGGGAGGTCAATCAGCCCCAGCATTTT.

V usage is TRBV30 and J usage is TRBJ1-4, with a tentative D call TRBD1 (5 bases). V shed 1 base and J shed 8 bases, with 11 bases lying between them. The CDR3 runs to 13 residues. Germline V lookup: CDR1 GTSNPN, CDR2 SVGIG (reference sequence). CDR3 bases: TGTGCCTGGAGTGGCCAGGGAAGGGAAAAACTGTTTTTT. Translated, it gives CAWSGQGREKLFF.

The gene calls are TRBV11-3 and TRBJ1-2, with 9 bases identical to TRBD1. The trim removed 1 base at V and 4 bases at J, leaving 10 bases unmatched. Germline V gene sequence: CDR1 SGHNT, CDR2 YENEEA. This CDR3 region has 17 residues. CDR3: CASSLVKTRQGGYGYTF. The CDR3 DNA follows: TGTGCCAGCAGCTTAGTAAAGACGAGACAGGGGGGCTATGGCTACACCTTC.

V usage is TRBV20-1 and J usage is TRBJ2-1; tentative D call: TRBD2 (6 bases). The CDR3 is made up of 11 amino acids. V was pared by 2 bases and J by 13 bases, with 12 bases between. Looked up from germline, CDR1 is DFQATT and CDR2 is SNEGSKA (reference sequence). The CDR3 coding sequence is TGCAGTGCTAGACTTTCCGGGAGACAGTTCTTC. It encodes CSARLSGRQFF.

The chain carries TRBV27 and TRBJ2-3; 7 nucleotides line up with TRBD2. Germline V gene lookup returns CDR1 MNHEY and CDR2 SMNVEV (reference sequence). There are 16 residues in the CDR3. Trimming cost V 6 bases and J 2 bases; bases outside gene matches: 11. The DNA of the CDR3 is TGTGCCAGCAGCCGATATAGCGGGTCGAACACAGATACGCAGTATTTT. Translation gives CASSRYSGSNTDTQYF.

This clone has only a few counts. This chain connects TRBV19 to TRBJ1-5, with D hard to call. Germline V lookup: CDR1 LNHDA, CDR2 SQIVND (reference sequence). The CDR3 covers 11 residues. The V end lost 0 bases, the J end lost 15 bases, and 9 bases lay between the germline ends. CDR3 loop: CASSIEGLRHF. DNA of the CDR3: TGTGCCAGTAGTATAGAGGGCCTCAGGCATTTT.

V is TRBV7-9 and J is TRBJ2-6; D remains unclear. Deletions cut 5 bases from V and 2 bases from J, with 10 bases between. Germline loops: CDR1 SEHNR, CDR2 FQNEAQ (reference sequence). This CDR3 contains 15 residues. CDR3 nucleotides: TGTGCCAGCAGCGGGCAGCTAGCTGGGGCCAACGTCCTGACTTTC. Translated: CASSGQLAGANVLTF.

The chain uses TRBV19 and TRBJ1-2; 10 bases fit TRBD1. The CDR3 consists of 15 residues. V dropped 10 bases and J dropped 2; count of bases not matched to a gene: 10. Germline CDR1 reads LNHDA; CDR2 reads SQIVND (reference sequence). As DNA, the CDR3 is TGTGCCACTAAATCCCCGGGACAGGGGAACTATGGCTACACCTTC. It encodes CATKSPGQGNYGYTF.

The sample holds one count of this clone. The chain couples TRBV2 to TRBJ2-5, with 16 nucleotides matching TRBD2. Losses at the gene ends were 4 bases for V and 2 bases for J; bases not matched to a gene: 7. CDR3 length equals 18 residues. Germline V CDR1 and CDR2: SNHLY, FYNNEI. The CDR3 loop reads CASSGRGLAGGSQETQYF. Here the CDR3 DNA reads TGTGCCAGCAGTGGTAGGGGACTAGCGGGAGGGAGTCAAGAGACCCAGTACTTC.

Comments on this clone: This CDR3 is also generated by other DNA sequences in the sample. The V gene is TRBV28, the J gene TRBJ1-2; D unclear. Germline V gene data show CDR1 as MDHEN and CDR2 as SYDVKM. Trimming removed 6 bases at V and 4 bases at J, with 9 bases between. The CDR3 extends over 12 amino acids. DNA for the CDR3: TGTGCCAGCAGCACCTCCGGCTATGGCTACACCTTC. Its protein is CASSTSGYGYTF.

V and J are TRBV9 and TRBJ2-5, with TRBD2 as a possible D gene (5 bases). The CDR3 is made up of 12 amino acids. From germline, CDR1 is SGDLS and CDR2 YYNGEE. Trimming shortened V by 7 bases and J by 3 bases, and 10 bases separated the two germline ends. This chain's CDR3 is CASGSRKETQYF. The CDR3 DNA sequence: TGTGCCAGCGGGAGCCGAAAAGAGACCCAGTACTTC.

Details on this clone: Other nucleotide sequences from this sample produce the same CDR3. The chain combines TRBV5-1 with TRBJ1-1; D remains unclear. The CDR3 has 13 amino acids. CDR1 and CDR2 from the germline V gene are SGHRS and YFSETQ. V was pared by 0 bases and J by 2 bases, with 5 bases between. The CDR3 loop is CASSLAGNTEAFF. Written as DNA, the CDR3 is TGCGCCAGCAGCTTGGCCGGAAACACTGAAGCTTTCTTT. Using reference TRBV5-1 and TRBJ1-1 for the parts outside the CDR3, the full variable domain is KAGVTQTPRYLIKTRGQQVTLSCSPISGHRSVSWYQQTPGQGLQFLFEYFSETQRNKGNFPGRFSGRQFSNSRSEMNVSTLELGDSALYLCASSLAGNTEAFFGQGTRLTVV.

CDR3 sequence: CASTKTSGTWEQYF. CDR3 nucleotides: TGCGCCAGCACCAAAACTAGCGGGACCTGGGAGCAGTACTTC. The rearrangement joins TRBV5-1 to TRBJ2-5; 10 bases agree with TRBD2. Germline V gene data show CDR1 as SGHRS and CDR2 as YFSETQ. This CDR3 has 14 residues. Trimming at V came to 6 bases and at J to 11 bases, leaving 13 bases not matched to a gene.

The chain links TRBV6-5 to TRBJ2-7, with D perhaps TRBD1 (6 bases). Germline V lookup: CDR1 MNHEY, CDR2 SVGAGI. The CDR3 runs 12 residues. V lost 5 bases and J lost 4, with 9 bases in between. The CDR3 DNA follows: TGTGCCAGCAGTCGACAGGAGTACGAGCAGTACTTC. It encodes CASSRQEYEQYF.

This rearrangement joins TRBV18 to TRBJ2-7, with a possible D match to TRBD2 (5 bases). In germline, CDR1 is KGHSH, CDR2 LQKENI. V dropped 6 bases and J dropped 9 bases, with 18 bases sitting between them. The length of the CDR3 is 13 residues. The CDR3 loop is CASSPNDFGGQYF. CDR3 sequence (DNA): TGTGCCAGCTCGCCGAACGACTTTGGAGGGCAGTACTTC.

The V gene is TRBV28, the J gene TRBJ1-1; 8 nucleotides align to TRBD1. V gave up 3 bases and J gave up 11 bases; unmatched junction bases: 20. Per the germline V gene, CDR1 is MDHEN and CDR2 is SYDVKM. The CDR3 is 17 amino acids. The CDR3 DNA reads TGTGCCAGCAGTTTTGATTGGGCAGGGGGCGCCGATCGGCGGGCTTTCTTT. Protein: CASSFDWAGGADRRAFF.

The table lists this clone with a count of one. The CDR3 protein is CASSQRLSNTGELFF. The CDR3 coding sequence is TGTGCCAGCAGTCAGCGGTTAAGCAACACCGGGGAGCTGTTTTTT. The gene calls are TRBV27 and TRBJ2-2, with D perhaps TRBD2 (5 bases). V lost 5 bases to trimming and J lost 2 bases, with 12 bases between them. Germline lookup yields CDR1 MNHEY and CDR2 SMNVEV (reference sequence). The CDR3 runs 15 residues.

The rearrangement joins TRBV29-1 to TRBJ1-2; 7 bases match TRBD1. The V gene end was trimmed by 6 bases and the J gene end by 3 bases; junction bases not matched to a gene: 10. The CDR3 loop spans 14 amino acids. CDR1 and CDR2 (germline): SQVTM, ANQGSEA. The CDR3 bases are TGCAGCGTCGCTTCCAGGGGGTCTTACTATGGCTACACCTTC. Translation: CSVASRGSYYGYTF.

The chain joins TRBV27 to TRBJ1-1; TRBD1 is a possible D gene (5 bases). CDR1 and CDR2 (germline): MNHEY, SMNVEV (reference sequence). V lost 5 bases to trimming and J lost 5 bases, with 12 bases between them. The CDR3 runs 13 residues. CDR3 loop: CASSRDGSTEAFF. The CDR3 DNA reads as TGTGCCAGCAGTCGGGACGGTTCGACTGAAGCTTTCTTT.

The chain's CDR3 is CASSPQGLSYNEQFF. CDR3 coding DNA: TGTGCCAGCAGTCCCCAGGGACTCTCCTACAATGAGCAGTTCTTC. The chain combines TRBV27 with TRBJ2-1; D possibly corresponds to TRBD2 (6 bases). The V end lost 5 bases, the J end lost 0 bases, and 11 bases lay between the germline ends. Germline CDR1 is MNHEY and CDR2 is SMNVEV (reference sequence). This CDR3 contains 15 residues.

The count of this clone is one. The CDR3 DNA is TGTGCCAGCAGTGCTAAAAGACCCGATCATCAGCCCCAGCATTTT. Translated: CASSAKRPDHQPQHF. V and J are TRBV2 and TRBJ1-5; D ambiguous. Trimming took 4 bases from V and 5 from J, leaving 15 bases between them. The CDR3 totals 15 residues. Germline CDR1 reads SNHLY; CDR2 reads FYNNEI.

This clone was counted a few times. The chain recombines TRBV4-2 with TRBJ1-3; D gene ambiguous. Looked up from germline, CDR1 is LGHNA and CDR2 is YNFKEQ. Trimming removed 4 bases at V and 6 bases at J, with 10 bases between. The CDR3 length is 13 residues. The CDR3 reads CASSPALANTIYF. In DNA, the CDR3 is TGTGCCAGCAGCCCCGCCCTGGCAAACACCATATATTTT.

This chain connects TRBV29-1 to TRBJ1-2; TRBD1 matches at 7 bases. Germline V gene lookup returns CDR1 SQVTM and CDR2 ANQGSEA. The CDR3 is 13 residues long. V lost 4 bases and J lost 6; bases outside the gene matches: 8. The CDR3 loop reads CSVGNRGAHGYTF. CDR3 sequence (DNA): TGCAGCGTTGGGAACAGGGGTGCCCATGGCTACACCTTC.

This clone was counted once. This sequence joins TRBV28 and TRBJ1-3; 11 nucleotides match TRBD1. Germline V gene lookup returns CDR1 MDHEN and CDR2 SYDVKM. Trimming removed 5 bases from V and 4 bases from J; junction bases left unmatched: 4. The CDR3 runs to 15 residues. CDR3 DNA: TGTGCCAGCAGTCCCGGACAGGGGGCGGGAAACACCATATATTTT. Amino acids: CASSPGQGAGNTIYF.